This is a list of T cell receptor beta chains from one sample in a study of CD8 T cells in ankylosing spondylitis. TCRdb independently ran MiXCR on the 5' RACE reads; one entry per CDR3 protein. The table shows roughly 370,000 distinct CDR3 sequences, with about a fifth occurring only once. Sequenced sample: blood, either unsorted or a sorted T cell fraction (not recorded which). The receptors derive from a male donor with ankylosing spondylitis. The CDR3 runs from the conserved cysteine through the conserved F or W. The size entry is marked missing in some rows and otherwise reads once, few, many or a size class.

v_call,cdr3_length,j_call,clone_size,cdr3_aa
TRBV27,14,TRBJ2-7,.,CASRSTGTFYEQYF
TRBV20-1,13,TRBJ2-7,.,CSAMATATYEQYF
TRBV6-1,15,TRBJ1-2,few,CATEASLGARNGYTF
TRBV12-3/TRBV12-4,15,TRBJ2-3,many,CASSRLAGVGDTQYF
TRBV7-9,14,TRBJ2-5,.,CASSTNRGAETQYF
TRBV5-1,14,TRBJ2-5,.,CASNFGTPQETQYF
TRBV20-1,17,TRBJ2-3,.,CSAKRFRAGGPPDTQYF
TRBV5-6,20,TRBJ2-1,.,CASSLVGPGLAGASYNEQFF
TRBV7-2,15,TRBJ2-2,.,CASSLWHTNTGELFF
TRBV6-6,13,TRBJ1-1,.,CASSYGTDTEAFF
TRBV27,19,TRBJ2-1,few,CASTNRKGHPEGSYNEQFF
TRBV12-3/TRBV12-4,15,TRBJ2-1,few,CASSLLVQAGNEQFF
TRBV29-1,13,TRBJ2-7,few,CSVITTSVYEQYF
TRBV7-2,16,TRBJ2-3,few,CASSPGGGRAPDTQYF
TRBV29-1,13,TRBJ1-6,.,CSVRGQGNSPLHF
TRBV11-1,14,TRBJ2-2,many,CASSLELASGELFF
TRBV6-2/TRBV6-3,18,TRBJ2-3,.,CASSLAASVISSTDTQYF